This T cell receptor (beta chain) derives from a study of cytotoxic CD8 clonotypes in ibrutinib-treated CLL. Germline CDR1 is SGHRS and CDR2 is YFSETQ. V shed 2 bases and J shed 1 base, with 21 bases lying between them. This CDR3 has 18 amino acids. Study conclusions and caveats: Increased clonality at ibrutinib response gave way to a return toward baseline at progression.

Assay: immunoSEQ multiplex PCR; the TCRdb copy retains only in-frame clones and omits some. The table lists approximately 15,000 clones, around 64% of them singletons. Concerning this clone itself: As yet, its antigen is unknown.

This chain uses TRBV5-1 with TRBJ1-1; possibly TRBD1 for D (5 bases). This specimen was PBMCs, taken before ibrutinib treatment. This clonotype was sampled from a human donor with chronic lymphocytic leukemia. The CDR3 here is CASSFSGGTRAGNTEAFF. The CDR3 DNA follows: TGCGCCAGCAGCTTTAGTGGAGGGACGCGGGCGGGGAACACTGAAGCTTTCTTT.